This TCR beta chain was documented in a study of T cell responses to AZD1222 COVID-19 vaccine. Method: immunoSEQ multiplex PCR; TCRdb's copy keeps in-frame clones and lacks some. The sample gives some 170,000 clones, about 87% of which show up once; around 4.5% is in the top ten. The length of the CDR3 is 13 residues. V lost 4 bases and J 4 bases, leaving 11 bases between the germline ends. Germline V lookup: CDR1 MDHEN, CDR2 SYDVKM. The chain is built from TRBV28 and TRBJ2-7; D is perhaps TRBD2 (6 bases). The source material was peripheral blood, sampled 28 days after the second dose of the MenACWY control vaccine. The origin of this receptor is an adult who received the MenACWY meningococcal vaccine as a control. The CDR3 nucleotides are TGTGCCAGCAGTTATGACGGGACTTACGAGCAGTACTTC. Its translation: CASSYDGTYEQYF.